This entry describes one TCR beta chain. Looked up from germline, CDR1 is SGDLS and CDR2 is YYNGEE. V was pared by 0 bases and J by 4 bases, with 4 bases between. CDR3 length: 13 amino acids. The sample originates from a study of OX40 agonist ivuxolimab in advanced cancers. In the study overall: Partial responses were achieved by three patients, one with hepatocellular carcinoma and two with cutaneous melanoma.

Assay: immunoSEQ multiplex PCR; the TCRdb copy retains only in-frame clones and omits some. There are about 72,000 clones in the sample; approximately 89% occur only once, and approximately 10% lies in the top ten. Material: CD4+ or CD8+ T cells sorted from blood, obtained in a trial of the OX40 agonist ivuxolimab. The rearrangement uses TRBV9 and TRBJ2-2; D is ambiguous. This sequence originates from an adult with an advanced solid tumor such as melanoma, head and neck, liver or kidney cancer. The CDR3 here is CASSVEGTGELFF. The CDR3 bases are TGTGCCAGCAGCGTAGAGGGCACCGGGGAGCTGTTTTTT.